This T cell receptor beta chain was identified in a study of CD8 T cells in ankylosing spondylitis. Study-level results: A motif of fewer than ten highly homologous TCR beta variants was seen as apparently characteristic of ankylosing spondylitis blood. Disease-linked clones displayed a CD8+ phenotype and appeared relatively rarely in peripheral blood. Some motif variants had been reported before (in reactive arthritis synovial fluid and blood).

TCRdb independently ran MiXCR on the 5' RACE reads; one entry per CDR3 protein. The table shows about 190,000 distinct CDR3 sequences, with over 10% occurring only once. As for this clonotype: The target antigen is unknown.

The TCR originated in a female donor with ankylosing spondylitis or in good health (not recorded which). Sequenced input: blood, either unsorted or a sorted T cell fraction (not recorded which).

The DNA of the CDR3 is TGTGCCAGCAGCTCCCGAACGGGTGAGCAGTTCTTC. It translates to CASSSRTGEQFF. The chain has TRBV7-2 and TRBJ2-1; D call uncertain. The germline V gene encodes CDR1 SGHTA and CDR2 FQGNSA. The V gene lost 4 bases and the J gene lost 9 bases, with 10 bases spanning the gap. The CDR3 has 12 residues.